This T cell receptor beta chain comes out of a study of T-cell memory formation after mild COVID-19. The study's findings and limits: The CD4+ clones that contracted clustered mainly within CM and EM, and the CD8+ clones concentrated in EMRA. Cross-reactive memory appears to have joined, as suggested by some responding clones showing up in pre-infection memory. Later expanders leaned CD4+, whereas clones that contracted between day 15 and 85 were balanced CD4/CD8.

This clonotype has more than one count but fewer than ten. Its antigen is still unknown. V lost 1 base, J lost 3 bases, and 12 bases lay in between. The CDR3 is made up of 16 amino acids. The germline CDR1 and CDR2 sequences are SGHVS and FQNEAQ. Employing constant-segment primers, 5'RACE generated TCR alpha and TCR beta cDNA libraries bearing sample barcodes and UMIs. TCRdb passed the 5' RACE reads through MiXCR, listing each CDR3 protein once. This sample carries about 560,000 distinct CDR3 sequences, 15% to 20% of them seen once, and the ten largest clones take roughly 8.2%. This receptor was taken from an adult woman who had mild COVID-19 (a few samples of this study predate the infection). Cell type and time point are not known. The sequenced material came from PBMCs or a T cell subset sorted from them (not recorded which). The chain uses TRBV7-8 and TRBJ1-4, with D unclear. The CDR3 sequence is CASSLVRGRSNEKLFF. The CDR3 nucleotides are TGTGCCAGCAGCTTAGTTCGTGGACGATCTAATGAAAAACTGTTTTTT.